Listed below are T cell receptor beta chains from one sample, sequenced in a study of cytomegalovirus exposure and HLA in healthy donors. Using immunoSEQ multiplex PCR, the repertoire was profiled, and TCRdb retains in-frame clones only, with some absent. The sample consists of 150,000 to 200,000 clones, around 80% of them appearing once. The specimen was PBMCs. The receptor set was obtained from a girl aged 10 to 17 in good health and CMV-seropositive. Both conserved end residues are part of each CDR3. Each record gives: J gene, V gene, CDR3 protein.

>TRBJ2-1|TRBV6-4
CASSDRLLAGGRTEQFF
>TRBJ2-5|TRBV9
CASSMMGDWRQETQYF
>TRBJ2-7|TRBV27
CASRLDRAGVYEQYF
>TRBJ2-2|TRBV7-7
CAGVSGSTGELFF
>TRBJ1-2|TRBV6-1
CASRATGERDGYTF
>TRBJ2-5|TRBV19
CASRRLAGVSETQYF
>TRBJ2-7|TRBV29-1
CSVVWRLEQYF
>TRBJ2-1|TRBV10-1
CASSDGTGTNEQFF
>TRBJ1-1|TRBV6-1
CASNDRGDRTEAFF
>TRBJ1-2|TRBV2
CASSSHRVDYGYTF
>TRBJ2-3|TRBV6-5
CASSGTGSTDTQYF
>TRBJ2-5|TRBV5-1
CASSLRAGGETQYF
>TRBJ1-1|TRBV7-3
CASSLPRGSGPTEAFF
>TRBJ2-2|TRBV5-1
CASSFLQGADTGELFF
>TRBJ2-3|TRBV6-5
CASSPPGGNTQYF
>TRBJ1-2|TRBV4-2
CASSQEAGGLKGYTF
>TRBJ1-1|TRBV11-1
CASSTARTEAFF
>TRBJ1-5|TRBV28
CASSPFSPTPSRFNQPQHF
>TRBJ2-5|TRBV25-1
CASSDPGQQETQYF
>TRBJ2-2|TRBV27
CASSPLTSGRERELFF
>TRBJ1-2|TRBV15
CATSRGLQFTNYGYTF
>TRBJ2-7|TRBV5-1
CASSLDRDYEQYF
>TRBJ2-7|TRBV30
CAWRDSSYEQYF
>TRBJ1-4|TRBV7-6
CASSSLGGAGSEKLFF
>TRBJ2-1|TRBV18
CASSPRDLADNEQFF
>TRBJ1-1|TRBV19
CASTLNTEAFF
>TRBJ2-1|TRBV4-3
CASSRSVGLAGANEQFF
>TRBJ2-1|TRBV30
CAWGTHLWNEQFF
>TRBJ2-7|TRBV15
CATSRDTAGRFSEQYF
>TRBJ1-1|TRBV27
CASSRGSEAFF
>TRBJ2-2|TRBV6-5
CASSHRDRLSGELFF
>TRBJ2-7|TRBV2
CASRASGIAYEQYF
>TRBJ2-1|TRBV19
CASRRGDEQFF
>TRBJ2-1|TRBV23-1
CASSHKSGARNNEQFF
>TRBJ1-1|TRBV5-1
CASSPQGLAEAFF
>TRBJ2-7|TRBV18
CASSPGGTTYEQYF
>TRBJ2-1|TRBV29-1
CSGYLALYNEQFF
>TRBJ2-1|TRBV29-1
CSAVGLAGAHEQFF
>TRBJ1-2|TRBV18
CASSLGQEGSGYTF
>TRBJ2-7|TRBV6-5
CASALVRGMGEQYF
>TRBJ2-5|TRBV18
CTSSQGSQETQYF
>TRBJ2-1|TRBV6-5
CASRGLAEYNEQFF
>TRBJ2-2|TRBV7-9
CATQVRAGPIGELFF
>TRBJ1-1|TRBV19
CASSLGLMNTEAFF
>TRBJ1-2|TRBV18
CASSPQGHYGYTF
>TRBJ1-1|TRBV30
CAARQGRNTEAFF
>TRBJ2-2|TRBV9
CASKDSGSSNTGELFF
>TRBJ2-3|TRBV2
CASSEYRTSTDTQYF
>TRBJ2-7|TRBV9
CASSKGGGTYEQYF
>TRBJ1-2|TRBV11-2
CASSLEPGLTNYGYTF
>TRBJ1-5|TRBV1
CTETITGGVSQPQHF
>TRBJ1-1|TRBV28
CATRKGQMNTEAFF
>TRBJ2-7|TRBV5-1
CAGSLRDSYEQYF
>TRBJ1-1|TRBV14
CASSPLSRSAFF
>TRBJ2-5|TRBV27
CASSSQGRETQYF
>TRBJ1-5|TRBV19
CASRRGTGSNQPQHF
>TRBJ1-2|TRBV14
CASSQRTGVYTF
>TRBJ1-1|TRBV5-8
CASSLPVNTEAFF
>TRBJ1-1|TRBV27
CASSLFGVGGGGTEAFF